Listed below are T cell receptor beta chains from one sample, sequenced in a study of blood T cell repertoires in COVID-19. Using immunoSEQ multiplex PCR, the repertoire was profiled, and TCRdb retains in-frame clones only, with some absent. There are 250,000 to 300,000 clones in the sample; over 75% occur only once, and around 12% lies in the top ten. The sequencing sample was made of peripheral blood. These receptor sequences come from a woman between 55 and 75 years old with acute or convalescent COVID-19. Both conserved end residues are part of each CDR3. A D gene is named only where the DNA matches it firmly. Rows give clone size only sometimes, using once, few, many, or a class for an expanded clone.

once	TRBJ2-1	TRBV28	TRBD1	TGTGCCAGCAGGTCCGAGACAGGGGTCTACAATGAGCAGTTCTTC	CASRSETGVYNEQFF
NA	TRBJ1-2	TRBV7-9	NA	TGTGCCAGCAGCATGGACAGTAACTATGGCTACACCTTC	CASSMDSNYGYTF
NA	TRBJ1-2	TRBV9	NA	TGTGCCAGCAGCGTAGTTACAGGAGCCCTACCTAACTATGGCTACACCTTC	CASSVVTGALPNYGYTF
NA	TRBJ2-5	TRBV29-1	TRBD1	TGCAGCGTTGAAGATGGACAGGGATTGGGGACCCAGTACTTC	CSVEDGQGLGTQYF
NA	TRBJ2-1	TRBV2	TRBD2	TGTGCCAGCGCGGCCAGCGGGGGAGGCAATGAGCAGTTCTTC	CASAASGGGNEQFF
NA	TRBJ2-7	TRBV6-5	TRBD1	TGTGCCAGCACCAACAGGGGCGATGAGCAGTACTTC	CASTNRGDEQYF
NA	TRBJ1-2	TRBV27	TRBD1	TGTGCCAGCAGTTTCGCCATAGGAACAGGGGGCTCGGCTGGCTACACCTTC	CASSFAIGTGGSAGYTF
NA	TRBJ1-1	TRBV6-5	NA	TGTGCCAGCAGTTACAACAGAAACACTGAAGCTTTCTTT	CASSYNRNTEAFF
NA	TRBJ2-5	TRBV2	NA	TGTGCCAGCTCAGGGCAGTCGGGAGAGGAGACCCAGTACTTC	CASSGQSGEETQYF
NA	TRBJ2-1	TRBV6-6	TRBD1	TGTGCCAGCAGTGCCAAGACAGGGCAAGGGGGCAATGAGCAGTTCTTC	CASSAKTGQGGNEQFF
NA	TRBJ2-3	TRBV7-2	TRBD2	TGTGCCAGCAGCTTAAAAGCGGGGGGGGCGGTCCGGGATACGCAGTATTTT	CASSLKAGGAVRDTQYF
NA	TRBJ2-7	TRBV28	NA	TGTGCCAGCAGAAATACAGGGAGTATCTACGAGCAGTACTTC	CASRNTGSIYEQYF
NA	TRBJ2-3	TRBV2	NA	TGTGCCAGCACCAGACATACAGATACGCAGTATTTT	CASTRHTDTQYF
NA	TRBJ1-1	TRBV19	NA	TGTGCCAGTATTCCGACGGGGAGACTTCAGACTGAAGCTTTCTTT	CASIPTGRLQTEAFF
NA	TRBJ2-7	TRBV5-3	TRBD1	TGTGCCAGCTTGGCCCGGACAGGGAGCCGGTACTTC	CASLARTGSRYF
once	TRBJ1-5	TRBV4-1	NA	TGCGCCAGCAGCCAATGGCTGAGGGAGCCCCAGCATTTT	CASSQWLREPQHF
NA	TRBJ2-6	TRBV27	TRBD1	TGTGCCAGCAGTTGGGACAGGGGGCTCTCTGGGGCCAACGTCCTGACTTTC	CASSWDRGLSGANVLTF
NA	TRBJ2-1	TRBV4-3	TRBD2	TGCGCCAGCAGCCCGTCTAGCGGGAGTCAGGATGAGCAGTTCTTC	CASSPSSGSQDEQFF
NA	TRBJ1-6	TRBV5-4	NA	TGTGCCAGCAGCTTGGGGGAGGGGAATTATTCACCCCTCCACTTT	CASSLGEGNYSPLHF
NA	TRBJ1-1	TRBV19	TRBD1	TGTGCCAGTAGTGCAACCGGGACAGGGGGCATTGGAGCTTTCTTT	CASSATGTGGIGAFF
few	TRBJ2-2	TRBV6-6	NA	TGTGCCAGCAGGCACGGGATGCAGTCCGGGGAGCTGTTTTTT	CASRHGMQSGELFF
NA	TRBJ2-1	TRBV5-4	TRBD2	TGTGCCAGCAGAGAAGGCGGGGGGACCTACAATGAGCAGTTCTTC	CASREGGGTYNEQFF
NA	TRBJ2-7	TRBV10-3	TRBD1	TGTGCCATCAGATTAGGACAGGGCTACGAGCAGTACTTC	CAIRLGQGYEQYF
NA	TRBJ2-1	TRBV7-3	TRBD2	TGTGCCAGCAGCCCCAGTGAACTAGCGGGAGTCGGCAATGAGCAGTTCTTC	CASSPSELAGVGNEQFF
NA	TRBJ2-2	TRBV7-2	NA	TGTGCCAGCAGTTTTCAGGGGACCGGGGAGCTGTTTTTT	CASSFQGTGELFF
NA	TRBJ2-7	TRBV7-9	TRBD2	TGTGCCAGCAGCTTCGGCGGCGGGGGAAGCTCCTACGAGCAGTACTTC	CASSFGGGGSSYEQYF
few	TRBJ2-6	TRBV5-4	NA	TGTGCCAGCAGCTTGGCGGGGGTCGGGGCCAACGTCCTGACTTTC	CASSLAGVGANVLTF
NA	TRBJ1-4	TRBV9	TRBD1	TGTGCCAGCAGCGCTGGGACAGATAATGAAAAACTGTTTTTT	CASSAGTDNEKLFF
NA	TRBJ2-3	TRBV30	NA	TGTGCCTGGAGCATCCGGAGCACAGATACGCAGTATTTT	CAWSIRSTDTQYF
NA	TRBJ2-2	TRBV5-1	TRBD1	TGCGCCAGCAGCATAAGACCCGGGACAGCGAACACCGGGGAGCTGTTTTTT	CASSIRPGTANTGELFF
once	TRBJ2-3	TRBV15	NA	TGTGCCACCAGCAGGGCCGGGGAGCTCACAGATACGCAGTATTTT	CATSRAGELTDTQYF
once	TRBJ1-5	TRBV5-1	NA	TGCGCCAGCAGCTTATCGGGTCAGCCCCAGCATTTT	CASSLSGQPQHF
NA	TRBJ1-3	TRBV7-6	NA	TGTGCCAGCAGCTTTATTATTGATAATCGGAACACCATATATTTT	CASSFIIDNRNTIYF
once	TRBJ2-5	TRBV7-9	TRBD1	TGTGCCAGCAGGCAGAACGGGACAGGCTTTTGGGAGACCCAGTACTTC	CASRQNGTGFWETQYF
NA	TRBJ1-1	TRBV5-1	NA	TGCGCCAGCAGCCGGGAGGGGGGTCCAGGTGAAGCTTTCTTT	CASSREGGPGEAFF
NA	TRBJ1-1	TRBV4-1	NA	TGCGCCAGCAGCCGAACCAGGGAGAACACTGAAGCTTTCTTT	CASSRTRENTEAFF
NA	TRBJ2-1	TRBV6-6	TRBD2	TGTGCCAGCAGTTATAGCGGGAGGAGCTCCTACAATGAGCAGTTCTTC	CASSYSGRSSYNEQFF
NA	TRBJ2-7	TRBV3-1/TRBV3-2	TRBD1	TGTGCCAGCAGCCACCGGGACAGCTCCTACGAGCAGTACTTC	CASSHRDSSYEQYF
NA	TRBJ1-1	TRBV19	TRBD1	TGTGCCAGTACCACATCACGGACAGGTGGACTTTTAATCAACACTGAAGCTTTCTTT	CASTTSRTGGLLINTEAFF
NA	TRBJ2-7	TRBV11-3	NA	TGTGCCAGCAGCTCTACAGGGTCCTACGAGCAGTACTTC	CASSSTGSYEQYF
NA	TRBJ1-6	TRBV30	NA	TGTGCCTGGAGTGTAACTGAGTTGAGGAATTCACCCCTCCACTTT	CAWSVTELRNSPLHF
NA	TRBJ2-1	TRBV2	TRBD1	TGTGCCAGCAGTGGCCCCGGGACAGGGGCCTACAATGAGCAGTTCTTC	CASSGPGTGAYNEQFF
NA	TRBJ2-1	TRBV29-1	TRBD2	TGCAGCGCCGATCGGGGCGGGAGCGGCAATGAGCAGTTCTTC	CSADRGGSGNEQFF
NA	TRBJ1-2	TRBV6-6	NA	TGTGCCAGCTCCCTGTATGGCTACACCTTC	CASSLYGYTF
NA	TRBJ1-1	TRBV7-8	NA	TGTGCCAGCAGCTTAGAAGCAGGGGACACTGAAGCTTTCTTT	CASSLEAGDTEAFF
NA	TRBJ1-1	TRBV5-4	NA	TGTGCCACCGAGGGTCTAACTGAAGCTTTCTTT	CATEGLTEAFF